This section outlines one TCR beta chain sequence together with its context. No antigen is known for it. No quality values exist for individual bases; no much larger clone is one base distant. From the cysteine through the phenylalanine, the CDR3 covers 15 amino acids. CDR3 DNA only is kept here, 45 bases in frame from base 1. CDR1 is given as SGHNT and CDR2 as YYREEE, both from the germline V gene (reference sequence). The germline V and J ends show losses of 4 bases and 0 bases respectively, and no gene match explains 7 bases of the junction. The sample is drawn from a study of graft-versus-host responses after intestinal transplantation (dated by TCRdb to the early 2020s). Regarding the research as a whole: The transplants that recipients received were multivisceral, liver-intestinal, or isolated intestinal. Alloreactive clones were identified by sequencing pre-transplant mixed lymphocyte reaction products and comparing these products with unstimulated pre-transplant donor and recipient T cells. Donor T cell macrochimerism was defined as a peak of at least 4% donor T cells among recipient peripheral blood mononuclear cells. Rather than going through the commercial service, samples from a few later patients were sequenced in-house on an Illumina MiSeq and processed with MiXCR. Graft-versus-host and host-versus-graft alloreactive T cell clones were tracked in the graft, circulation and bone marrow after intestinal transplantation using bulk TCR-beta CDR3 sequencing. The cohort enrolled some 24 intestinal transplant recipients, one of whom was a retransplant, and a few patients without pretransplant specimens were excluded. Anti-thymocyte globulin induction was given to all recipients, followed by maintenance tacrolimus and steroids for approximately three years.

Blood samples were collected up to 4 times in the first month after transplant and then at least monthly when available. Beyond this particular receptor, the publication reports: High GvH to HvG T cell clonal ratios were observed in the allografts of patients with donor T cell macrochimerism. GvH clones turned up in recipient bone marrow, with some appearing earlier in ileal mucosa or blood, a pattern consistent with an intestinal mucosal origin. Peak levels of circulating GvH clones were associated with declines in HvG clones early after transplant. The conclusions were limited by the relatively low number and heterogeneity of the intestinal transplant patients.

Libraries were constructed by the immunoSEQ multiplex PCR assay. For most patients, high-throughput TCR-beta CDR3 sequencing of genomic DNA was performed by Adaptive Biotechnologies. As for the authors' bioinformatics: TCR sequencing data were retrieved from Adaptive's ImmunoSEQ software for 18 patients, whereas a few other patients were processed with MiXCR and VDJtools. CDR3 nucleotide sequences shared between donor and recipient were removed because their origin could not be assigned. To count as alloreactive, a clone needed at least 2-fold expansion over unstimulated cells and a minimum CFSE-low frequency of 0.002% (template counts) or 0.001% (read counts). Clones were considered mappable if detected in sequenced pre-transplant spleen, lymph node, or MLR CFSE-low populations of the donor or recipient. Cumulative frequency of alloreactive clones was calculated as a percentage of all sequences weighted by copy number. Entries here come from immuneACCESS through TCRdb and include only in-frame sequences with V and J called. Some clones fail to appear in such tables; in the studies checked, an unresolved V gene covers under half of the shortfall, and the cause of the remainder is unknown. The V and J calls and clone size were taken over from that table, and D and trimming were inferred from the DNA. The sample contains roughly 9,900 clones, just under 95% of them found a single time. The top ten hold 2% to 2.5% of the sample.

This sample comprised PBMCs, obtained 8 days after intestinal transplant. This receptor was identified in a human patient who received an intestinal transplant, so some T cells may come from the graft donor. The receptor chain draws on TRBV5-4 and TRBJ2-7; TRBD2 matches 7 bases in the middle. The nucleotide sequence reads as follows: TGTGCCAGCAGCCTGAATAGCGGGCCCTCCTACGAGCAGTACTTC. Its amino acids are CASSLNSGPSYEQYF.